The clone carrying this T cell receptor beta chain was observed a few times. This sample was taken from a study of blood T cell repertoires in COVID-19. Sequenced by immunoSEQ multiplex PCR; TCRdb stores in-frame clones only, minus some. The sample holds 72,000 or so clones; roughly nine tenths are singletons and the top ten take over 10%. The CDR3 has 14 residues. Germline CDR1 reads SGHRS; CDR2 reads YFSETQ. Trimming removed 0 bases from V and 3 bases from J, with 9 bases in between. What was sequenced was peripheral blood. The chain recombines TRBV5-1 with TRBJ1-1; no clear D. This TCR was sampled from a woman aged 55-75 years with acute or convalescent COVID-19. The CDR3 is CASSLGHEDTEAFF. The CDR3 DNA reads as TGCGCCAGCAGCTTGGGCCATGAGGACACTGAAGCTTTCTTT.